This is a list of T cell receptor beta chains from one sample in a study of blood T cell repertoires in COVID-19. The data were produced by immunoSEQ multiplex PCR, yet TCRdb's version contains in-frame clones alone and is incomplete. The sample consists of under 300,000 clones, around 90% of them appearing once. The sequenced material came from peripheral blood. All receptors derive from a man between 50 and 59 years old with acute or convalescent COVID-19. The CDR3 runs from the conserved cysteine through the conserved F or W. Fields, in order: CDR3 protein, CDR3 DNA, clone size, D gene, V gene, J gene. D genes are given only for firm matches. Clone size appears in some rows only: once, few, many, or a class for an expanded clone.

cdr3_aa: CASSRRLTQISGNTIYF
cdr3_nt: TGTGCCAGCAGCCGTCGACTAACGCAGATCTCTGGAAACACCATATATTTT
clone_size: once
d_call: .
v_call: TRBV9
j_call: TRBJ1-3

cdr3_aa: CSASRTNNSPLHF
cdr3_nt: TGCAGCGCCTCCCGGACAAATAATTCACCCCTCCACTTT
clone_size: .
d_call: .
v_call: TRBV29-1
j_call: TRBJ1-6

cdr3_aa: CASTPEQGAAEAFF
cdr3_nt: TGTGCCAGCACTCCAGAACAGGGAGCCGCTGAAGCTTTCTTT
clone_size: .
d_call: .
v_call: TRBV2
j_call: TRBJ1-1

cdr3_aa: CASSPPRSERVPYEQYF
cdr3_nt: TGTGCCAGCAGTCCCCCCCGGTCGGAGCGTGTCCCCTACGAGCAGTACTTC
clone_size: .
d_call: .
v_call: TRBV6-6
j_call: TRBJ2-7

cdr3_aa: CASSTSTGLARHF
cdr3_nt: TGTGCCAGCAGTACCTCAACAGGCCTGGCTAGGCATTTT
clone_size: .
d_call: .
v_call: TRBV12-3/TRBV12-4
j_call: TRBJ1-5

cdr3_aa: CAWRSSGGGLYGYTF
cdr3_nt: TGTGCCTGGAGGAGCAGCGGTGGCGGCCTCTATGGCTACACCTTC
clone_size: .
d_call: .
v_call: TRBV30
j_call: TRBJ1-2

cdr3_aa: CASSLERTAEPGETQYF
cdr3_nt: TGCGCCAGCAGCTTGGAGCGCACGGCGGAACCGGGGGAGACCCAGTACTTC
clone_size: many
d_call: .
v_call: TRBV5-1
j_call: TRBJ2-5

cdr3_aa: CASSQSGGLTGELFF
cdr3_nt: TGTGCCAGCAGCCAAAGCGGGGGGTTGACCGGGGAGCTGTTTTTT
clone_size: .
d_call: TRBD2
v_call: TRBV11-2
j_call: TRBJ2-2

cdr3_aa: CASSPSTGGLGNTIYF
cdr3_nt: TGTGCCAGCAGCCCTTCAACAGGGGGCCTTGGAAACACCATATATTTT
clone_size: few
d_call: TRBD1
v_call: TRBV3-1/TRBV3-2
j_call: TRBJ1-3

cdr3_aa: CASSQGRSYSQETQYF
cdr3_nt: TGTGCCAGCAGCCAAGGAAGGTCGTACAGCCAAGAGACCCAGTACTTC
clone_size: .
d_call: .
v_call: TRBV14
j_call: TRBJ2-5

cdr3_aa: CSVAIGPGGTDTQYF
cdr3_nt: TGCAGCGTTGCAATCGGGCCGGGGGGCACAGATACGCAGTATTTT
clone_size: many
d_call: .
v_call: TRBV29-1
j_call: TRBJ2-3

cdr3_aa: CASRGGAEDYEQYF
cdr3_nt: TGTGCCAGCAGGGGCGGGGCGGAGGACTACGAGCAGTACTTC
clone_size: .
d_call: .
v_call: TRBV6-5
j_call: TRBJ2-7

cdr3_aa: CASSYTTGGTGYTF
cdr3_nt: TGTGCCAGCAGTTACACTACAGGGGGGACTGGCTACACCTTC
clone_size: .
d_call: TRBD1
v_call: TRBV6-2/TRBV6-3
j_call: TRBJ1-2

cdr3_aa: CASSSSGGDNEQFF
cdr3_nt: TGTGCCAGCAGTTCTAGCGGGGGGGACAATGAGCAGTTCTTC
clone_size: .
d_call: TRBD2
v_call: TRBV2
j_call: TRBJ2-1

cdr3_aa: CASSLAGANSPLHF
cdr3_nt: TGTGCCAGCAGCCTAGCCGGCGCTAATTCACCCCTCCACTTT
clone_size: .
d_call: .
v_call: TRBV3-1/TRBV3-2
j_call: TRBJ1-6

cdr3_aa: CASSLTTDHEQYF
cdr3_nt: TGTGCCAGCAGCTTAACGACAGACCACGAGCAGTACTTC
clone_size: .
d_call: .
v_call: TRBV7-3
j_call: TRBJ2-7

cdr3_aa: CASSLGGSYNEQFF
cdr3_nt: TGTGCCAGCTCACTGGGAGGGTCCTACAATGAGCAGTTCTTC
clone_size: .
d_call: TRBD2
v_call: TRBV18
j_call: TRBJ2-1

cdr3_aa: CASRVQGYNEQFF
cdr3_nt: TGTGCCAGCAGGGTACAGGGGTACAATGAGCAGTTCTTC
clone_size: .
d_call: TRBD1
v_call: TRBV6-6
j_call: TRBJ2-1

cdr3_aa: CASSSGTSGGAQYF
cdr3_nt: TGTGCCAGCAGCTCCGGGACTAGCGGGGGGGCGCAGTACTTC
clone_size: .
d_call: TRBD2
v_call: TRBV5-4
j_call: TRBJ2-7

cdr3_aa: CASGWGDSSYEQYF
cdr3_nt: TGTGCTAGTGGTTGGGGGGACAGCTCTTACGAGCAGTACTTC
clone_size: .
d_call: .
v_call: TRBV12-5
j_call: TRBJ2-7

cdr3_aa: CASSRGGGMSQPQHF
cdr3_nt: TGTGCCAGCAGTAGAGGAGGGGGCATGAGTCAGCCCCAGCATTTT
clone_size: .
d_call: TRBD1
v_call: TRBV6-5
j_call: TRBJ1-5

cdr3_aa: CASSEVAGGGGPSTDTQYF
cdr3_nt: TGTGCCAGCAGTGAAGTTGCAGGGGGCGGAGGGCCGAGCACAGATACGCAGTATTTT
clone_size: .
d_call: TRBD1
v_call: TRBV6-1
j_call: TRBJ2-3

cdr3_aa: CASRETGLHEQFF
cdr3_nt: TGTGCCAGCAGAGAGACAGGGCTACATGAGCAGTTCTTC
clone_size: .
d_call: TRBD1
v_call: TRBV6-5
j_call: TRBJ2-1

cdr3_aa: CASREQGSTEAFF
cdr3_nt: TGTGCCAGCAGGGAACAGGGGAGCACTGAAGCTTTCTTT
clone_size: .
d_call: TRBD1
v_call: TRBV25-1
j_call: TRBJ1-1

cdr3_aa: CASSTQGGVYNEQFF
cdr3_nt: TGTGCCAGCAGTACACAGGGGGGGGTCTACAATGAGCAGTTCTTC
clone_size: .
d_call: .
v_call: TRBV2
j_call: TRBJ2-1

cdr3_aa: CASSPWQGGHQETQYF
cdr3_nt: TGTGCCAGCTCACCATGGCAGGGGGGTCACCAAGAGACCCAGTACTTC
clone_size: .
d_call: .
v_call: TRBV18
j_call: TRBJ2-5

cdr3_aa: CASSRGGAYEQYF
cdr3_nt: TGTGCCAGCAGCCGAGGGGGGGCCTACGAGCAGTACTTC
clone_size: .
d_call: .
v_call: TRBV14
j_call: TRBJ2-7

cdr3_aa: CASSQGTVNSPLHF
cdr3_nt: TGTGCCAGCAGCCAAGGGACAGTAAATTCACCCCTCCACTTT
clone_size: .
d_call: .
v_call: TRBV3-1/TRBV3-2
j_call: TRBJ1-6

cdr3_aa: CASSRGHEQFF
cdr3_nt: TGTGCCAGCTCTAGGGGGCATGAGCAGTTCTTC
clone_size: .
d_call: TRBD1
v_call: TRBV27
j_call: TRBJ2-1

cdr3_aa: CASSRTGSQPQHF
cdr3_nt: TGTGCCAGTTCTAGGACAGGGTCCCAGCCCCAGCATTTT
clone_size: .
d_call: TRBD1
v_call: TRBV2
j_call: TRBJ1-5

cdr3_aa: CASNQGQGTLSNTEAFF
cdr3_nt: TGTGCCAGCAACCAAGGCCAGGGGACCTTATCGAACACTGAAGCTTTCTTT
clone_size: .
d_call: .
v_call: TRBV11-2
j_call: TRBJ1-1

cdr3_aa: CASSPSGGSFQQYF
cdr3_nt: TGTGCCAGCAGTCCGAGCGGGGGGTCCTTTCAGCAGTACTTC
clone_size: once
d_call: TRBD2
v_call: TRBV11-3
j_call: TRBJ2-7

cdr3_aa: CASSLRGAFALATNEKLFF
cdr3_nt: TGTGCCAGCAGCTTGCGGGGGGCGTTCGCTCTTGCAACTAATGAAAAACTGTTTTTT
clone_size: .
d_call: .
v_call: TRBV5-5
j_call: TRBJ1-4

cdr3_aa: CASSPDRGSDEQFF
cdr3_nt: TGTGCCAGCAGCCCAGACAGGGGTTCGGATGAGCAGTTCTTC
clone_size: .
d_call: TRBD1
v_call: TRBV7-3
j_call: TRBJ2-1

cdr3_aa: CASTQDQANEQFF
cdr3_nt: TGTGCCAGCACCCAAGACCAGGCCAATGAGCAGTTCTTC
clone_size: .
d_call: .
v_call: TRBV2
j_call: TRBJ2-1

cdr3_aa: CASSFGSSDYGYTF
cdr3_nt: TGTGCCAGCAGTTTCGGTTCGAGTGACTATGGCTACACCTTC
clone_size: once
d_call: .
v_call: TRBV7-8
j_call: TRBJ1-2

cdr3_aa: CASSLKELRRETQYF
cdr3_nt: TGTGCCAGCAGCTTAAAAGAGTTGAGGCGAGAGACCCAGTACTTC
clone_size: .
d_call: .
v_call: TRBV7-9
j_call: TRBJ2-5

cdr3_aa: CASANRGPEETQYF
cdr3_nt: TGTGCCAGCGCCAACAGGGGGCCGGAGGAGACCCAGTACTTC
clone_size: .
d_call: TRBD1
v_call: TRBV6-5
j_call: TRBJ2-5

cdr3_aa: CASSSIPGTGGLNQPQHF
cdr3_nt: TGTGCCAGCAGCTCCATTCCCGGGACAGGGGGTTTAAATCAGCCCCAGCATTTT
clone_size: .
d_call: .
v_call: TRBV21-1
j_call: TRBJ1-5

cdr3_aa: CSARLGYDYTF
cdr3_nt: TGCAGTGCTAGATTGGGCTATGACTACACCTTC
clone_size: .
d_call: .
v_call: TRBV20-1
j_call: TRBJ1-2

cdr3_aa: CASSRTKTGGQNTEAFF
cdr3_nt: TGTGCCAGCAGTCGGACTAAGACAGGGGGCCAAAACACTGAAGCTTTCTTT
clone_size: .
d_call: TRBD1
v_call: TRBV3-1/TRBV3-2
j_call: TRBJ1-1

cdr3_aa: CASSTKGSNPEAFF
cdr3_nt: TGCGCCAGCAGCACCAAGGGGTCCAATCCTGAAGCTTTCTTT
clone_size: .
d_call: .
v_call: TRBV4-1
j_call: TRBJ1-1

cdr3_aa: CASSSPPGLAGGGEQFF
cdr3_nt: TGCGCCAGCAGCTCCCCCCCCGGGCTAGCGGGGGGAGGTGAGCAGTTCTTC
clone_size: .
d_call: TRBD2
v_call: TRBV5-1
j_call: TRBJ2-1

cdr3_aa: CASSPGAVDGYTF
cdr3_nt: TGTGCCAGCAGCCCTGGGGCAGTTGATGGCTACACCTTC
clone_size: .
d_call: .
v_call: TRBV5-8
j_call: TRBJ1-2